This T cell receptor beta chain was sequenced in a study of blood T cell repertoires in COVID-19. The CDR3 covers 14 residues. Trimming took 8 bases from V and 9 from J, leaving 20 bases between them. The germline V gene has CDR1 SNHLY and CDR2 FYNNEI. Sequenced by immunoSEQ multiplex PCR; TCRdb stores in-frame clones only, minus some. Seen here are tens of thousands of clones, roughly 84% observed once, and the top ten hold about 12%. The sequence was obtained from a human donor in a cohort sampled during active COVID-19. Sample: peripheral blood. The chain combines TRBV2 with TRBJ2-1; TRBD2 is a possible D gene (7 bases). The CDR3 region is CASGKGGSVPEQFF. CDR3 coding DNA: TGTGCCAGCGGGAAGGGGGGGAGCGTCCCTGAGCAGTTCTTC.